Listed here is a single T cell receptor (beta chain). Sequencing of TCR beta was undertaken in CD8+ and CD4+ T cells derived from blood. Both CD4+ and CD8+ T cells were negatively isolated, and TEMRA cells underwent FACS enrichment. These data come from a study of CD8 T cells in Susac syndrome. This CDR3 comprises 13 residues. V lost 0 bases and J lost 4, with 10 bases in between. Germline loops: CDR1 GTSNPN, CDR2 SVGIG (reference sequence). Reverse transcription of 0.5 to 1 ug RNA was performed with random hexamers. TCRdb re-called the immunoSEQ multiplex PCR reads with MiXCR, one entry per CDR3 protein. Among more than 110,000 distinct CDR3 sequences listed, about 93% were seen once.

This TCR came from a human donor in good health. The specimen was CD8+ T cells from PBMCs. V gene TRBV30 combines with J gene TRBJ2-7, with D uncertain. The CDR3 here is CAWSVRMAYEQYF. DNA of the CDR3: TGTGCCTGGAGTGTAAGGATGGCTTACGAGCAGTACTTC.